Reported below is one T cell receptor (beta chain). The CDR3 consists of 13 residues. The germline V gene encodes CDR1 SNHLY and CDR2 FYNNEI. Trimming removed 5 bases at V and 6 bases at J, with 11 bases between. The PCR was carried out with 60 Vbeta primers and 13 Jbeta primers. The method was immunoSEQ multiplex PCR; TCRdb's version includes in-frame clones alone and lacks a portion of them. The sample carries about 160,000 clones, 82% recorded once. The data were obtained in a study of cytomegalovirus exposure and HLA in healthy donors. The sample was PBMCs. The gene calls are TRBV2 and TRBJ2-1; D remains unclear. This clonotype was sampled from a male donor in good health and CMV-seronegative. The CDR3 loop is CASSRETGNEQFF. The CDR3, as DNA: TGTGCCAGCAGTCGAGAGACGGGCAATGAGCAGTTCTTC.